This T cell receptor (beta chain) was obtained from a study of T-cell memory formation after mild COVID-19. MiXCR, applied by TCRdb to the 5' RACE reads, yields one record per CDR3 protein. The top ten clones hold roughly 5% of a sample with some 130,000 distinct CDR3 sequences, approximately 15% of them seen once. The sequencing sample was made of PBMCs or a T cell subset sorted from them (not recorded which). The clonotype was recovered from a man aged 18 to 29 who had mild COVID-19 (a few samples of this study predate the infection). Cell type and time point are not known.

The CDR3 DNA follows: TGTGCCAGCAGCCTGCACTTCGGGACAGGAGTGAATCAGCCCCAGCATTTT. Its translation is CASSLHFGTGVNQPQHF. This chain uses TRBV7-2 with TRBJ1-5; TRBD1 agrees at 8 bases. The V gene's germline CDR1 is SGHTA and CDR2 FQGNSA. V dropped 5 bases and J dropped 4; count of bases not matched to a gene: 13. This CDR3 has 17 amino acids. The whole variable domain, remainder taken from reference TRBV7-2 and TRBJ1-5, is GAGVSQSPSNKVTEKGKDVELRCDPISGHTALYWYRQSLGQGLEFLIYFQGNSAPDKSGLPSDRFSAERTGGSVSTLTIQRTQQEDSAVYLCASSLHFGTGVNQPQHFGDGTRLSIL.